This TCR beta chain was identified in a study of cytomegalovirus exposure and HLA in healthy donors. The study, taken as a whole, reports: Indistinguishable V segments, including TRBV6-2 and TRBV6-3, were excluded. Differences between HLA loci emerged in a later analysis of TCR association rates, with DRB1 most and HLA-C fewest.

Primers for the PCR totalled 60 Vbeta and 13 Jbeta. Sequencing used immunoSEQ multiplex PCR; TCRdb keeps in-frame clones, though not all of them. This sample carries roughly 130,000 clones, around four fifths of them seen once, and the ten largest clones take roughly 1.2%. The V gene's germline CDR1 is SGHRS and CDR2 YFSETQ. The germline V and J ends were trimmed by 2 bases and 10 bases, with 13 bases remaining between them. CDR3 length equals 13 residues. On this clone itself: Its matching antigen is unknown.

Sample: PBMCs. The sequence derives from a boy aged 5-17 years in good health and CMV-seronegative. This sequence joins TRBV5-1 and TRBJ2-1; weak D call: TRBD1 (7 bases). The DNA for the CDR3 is TGCGCCAGCAGCTTTGCCGCGGGACAGGAGCAGTTCTTC. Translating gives CASSFAAGQEQFF.